The 25 T cell receptor beta chains below come from one sample, sequenced in a study of Ad26.COV2.S vaccination and SARS-CoV-2 variants. Only in-frame clones appear in the TCRdb table, and some are missing; sequencing was by immunoSEQ multiplex PCR. The sample consists of around 500,000 clones, around 89% of them appearing once. This sample's treatment: roughly 18 received Ad26.COV2.S at low or high dose, single or two shots; about five received placebo; per-sample allocation not given. Samples analyzed were those drawn on day 63 after the first vaccine or placebo injection. The specimen was peripheral blood, collected in a trial of Ad26.COV2.S vaccine versus placebo. The receptors come from a person aged 18-65 years who received the Ad26.COV2.S COVID-19 vaccine or a placebo.

Concerning this clone: Germline is not matched at one junction end, which may reflect a read error. This sequence joins TRBV7-9 and TRBJ2-4; D is possibly TRBD1 (6 bases). Germline CDR1 and CDR2: SEHNR and FQNEAQ (reference sequence). The CDR3 runs 11 residues. CDR3 residues: CASSLPGQHHF. In DNA form, the CDR3 reads TGTGCCAGCAGCTTACCGGGACAACACCACTTC.

The chain employs TRBV14 and TRBJ2-3; D remains ambiguous. The CDR3 spans 15 residues. The germline V gene has CDR1 SGHDN and CDR2 FVKESK. The germline V and J ends were trimmed by 0 bases and 2 bases, with 9 bases remaining between them. As DNA, the CDR3 is TGTGCCAGCAGCCAAGACATGGTGATCACAGATACGCAGTATTTT. Protein sequence: CASSQDMVITDTQYF.

V usage is TRBV29-1 and J usage is TRBJ2-5; weak D call: TRBD2 (5 bases). V dropped 4 bases and J dropped 1 base, with 10 bases sitting between them. CDR1 and CDR2 from the germline V gene are SQVTM and ANQGSEA. This CDR3 has 13 amino acids. The CDR3 DNA reads as TGCAGCGTTGTTTTTCGGGGCCAAGAGACCCAGTACTTC. Translation: CSVVFRGQETQYF. The full variable domain, rest sourced from reference TRBV29-1 and TRBJ2-5, is SAVISQKPSRDICQRGTSLTIQCQVDSQVTMMFWYRQQPGQSLTLIATANQGSEATYESGFVIDKFPISRPNLTFSTLTVSNMSPEDSSIYLCSVVFRGQETQYFGPGTRLLVL.

CDR3 bases: TGCAGCGTAGGAGCCAAAAACATTCAGTACTTC. Translation: CSVGAKNIQYF. V usage is TRBV29-1 and J usage is TRBJ2-4; D uncertain. Trimming shortened V by 6 bases and J by 0 bases, and 3 bases separated the two germline ends. The length of the CDR3 is 11 residues. The germline gives CDR1 SQVTM, CDR2 ANQGSEA.

The rearrangement joins TRBV30 to TRBJ1-5; D is unclear. The V gene lost 2 bases and the J gene lost 9 bases, with 11 bases spanning the gap. CDR1 GTSNPN and CDR2 SVGIG come from the germline V gene (reference sequence). The CDR3 sequence is 12 residues long. CDR3 bases: TGTGCCTGGAGTCTGGGGTCGGGGCCCCAGCATTTT. This codes for CAWSLGSGPQHF.

V gene TRBV19 combines with J gene TRBJ2-2; no firm D call. From germline, CDR1 is LNHDA and CDR2 SQIVND (reference sequence). The CDR3 contains 16 residues. The V and J ends lost 4 bases and 6 bases respectively, with 18 bases between them. The CDR3: CASSTLPRGRSGELFF. The CDR3, as DNA: TGTGCCAGTAGTACCCTCCCCCGCGGACGCTCCGGGGAGCTGTTTTTT. Variable domain in full (rest from reference TRBV19 and TRBJ2-2): DGGITQSPKYLFRKEGQNVTLSCEQNLNHDAMYWYRQDPGQGLRLIYYSQIVNDFQKGDIAEGYSVSREKKESFPLTVTSAQKNPTAFYLCASSTLPRGRSGELFFGEGSRLTVL.

The genes are TRBV6-5 and TRBJ2-7; 7 bases line up with TRBD1. This CDR3 comprises 14 residues. The V gene's germline CDR1 is MNHEY and CDR2 SVGAGI. J lost 5 bases, V lost 6 bases, and 10 bases had no gene match. CDR3 sequence reads: CASRMTGKRDEQYF. CDR3 bases: TGTGCCAGCAGAATGACAGGGAAGAGGGACGAGCAGTACTTC.

The rearrangement links TRBV18 to TRBJ2-1, with no clear D. The CDR3 is made up of 13 amino acids. Germline V gene data show CDR1 as KGHSH and CDR2 as LQKENI. Trimming pared 4 bases from V and 5 bases from J, leaving 9 bases between. CDR3 sequence: CASSRYVDNEQFF. The CDR3 region has the DNA TGTGCCAGCTCACGTTACGTAGACAATGAGCAGTTCTTC.

The J gene is TRBJ2-1, the V gene TRBV18, with TRBD1 matching 8 bases. CDR3 size: 13 residues. Per germline, CDR1 KGHSH and CDR2 LQKENI. J was trimmed by 8 bases and V by 8 bases; bases with no gene match: 8. The CDR3, as DNA: TGTGCCAGCAAGACAGGGGTTGGCGATGAGCAGTTCTTC. Residues: CASKTGVGDEQFF.

The genes are TRBV19 and TRBJ1-4; D gene uncertain. V lost 4 bases and J lost 3, with 15 bases in between. The germline V gene has CDR1 LNHDA and CDR2 SQIVND (reference sequence). The CDR3 length is 16 residues. CDR3 sequence reads: CASSTRSRAANEKLFF. The CDR3 coding sequence is TGTGCCAGTAGTACCCGATCAAGGGCGGCTAATGAAAAACTGTTTTTT.

V and J are TRBV18 and TRBJ1-1; D gene uncertain. Germline lookup yields CDR1 KGHSH and CDR2 LQKENI. The V end lost 0 bases, the J end lost 1 base, and 6 bases lay between the germline ends. The CDR3 totals 14 residues. The CDR3 bases are TGTGCCAGCTCACCACCCATGGCGAACACTGAAGCTTTCTTT. Translation: CASSPPMANTEAFF.

This rearrangement joins TRBV24-1 to TRBJ2-5; maybe TRBD1 (6 bases). This CDR3 is 13 amino acids long. V lost 6 bases, J lost 5 bases, and 12 bases lay in between. The germline CDR1 and CDR2 sequences are KGHDR and SFDVKD. CDR3 amino acids: CATSQGWMETQYF. The CDR3 nucleotides are TGTGCCACCAGTCAGGGGTGGATGGAGACCCAGTACTTC.

The CDR3 is CASSPGQGNGYGYTF. The CDR3 DNA reads as TGTGCCAGCAGCCCAGGACAGGGAAATGGGTATGGCTACACCTTC. The genes are TRBV3-1 (or the pseudogene TRBV3-2) and TRBJ1-2, with 8 bases matching TRBD1. Germline V gene lookup returns CDR1 LGHDT and CDR2 YNNKEL (reference sequence). J lost 5 bases, V lost 4 bases, and 9 bases had no gene match. This CDR3 is 15 amino acids long.

J is TRBJ2-3 and V is TRBV7-3; 8 bases map to TRBD1. The CDR3 totals 16 residues. Germline CDR1 SGHTA, CDR2 FQGTGA. After removal of 2 bases from V and 3 bases from J, the junction contained 7 bases not matched to a gene. The CDR3 here is CASSLYRTGNTDTQYF. CDR3 DNA: TGTGCCAGCAGCTTATACCGGACAGGGAATACAGATACGCAGTATTTT.

The genes are TRBV7-2 and TRBJ2-3; either TRBD1 or TRBD2 may fit D (6 bases each). In germline, CDR1 is SGHTA, CDR2 FQGNSA. The V end was cut by 5 bases, the J end by 5 bases, with 20 bases between. CDR3 length equals 16 residues. The CDR3, as DNA: TGTGCCAGCAGCCCCGTAGTTGGGGGGCCGAAAGATACGCAGTATTTT. It yields the protein CASSPVVGGPKDTQYF. The entire variable domain, with the rest obtained from reference TRBV7-2 and TRBJ2-3, is as follows: GAGVSQSPSNKVTEKGKDVELRCDPISGHTALYWYRQSLGQGLEFLIYFQGNSAPDKSGLPSDRFSAERTGGSVSTLTIQRTQQEDSAVYLCASSPVVGGPKDTQYFGPGTRLTVL.

The chain is built from TRBV7-2 and TRBJ2-2; 7 bases are a match to TRBD2. CDR1 SGHTA and CDR2 FQGNSA come from the germline V gene. V trimming: 5 bases; J trimming: 6 bases; junction bases outside the gene matches: 3. This CDR3 comprises 13 residues. The CDR3 sequence: CASSPRGAGELFF. CDR3 DNA sequence: TGTGCCAGCAGCCCCCGGGGGGCCGGGGAGCTGTTTTTT.

The chain has TRBV28 and TRBJ2-7, with 8 bases identical to TRBD1. Trimming cost V 7 bases and J 2 bases; bases outside gene matches: 7. Germline CDR1 and CDR2: MDHEN and SYDVKM. The CDR3 extends over 14 amino acids. The CDR3 DNA reads TGTGCCAGCATCGACTTGGACAGGGCCTACGAGCAGTACTTC. Protein: CASIDLDRAYEQYF.

This chain connects TRBV6-5 to TRBJ2-1; TRBD1 aligns across 9 bases. The CDR3 spans 14 residues. Germline V lookup: CDR1 MNHEY, CDR2 SVGAGI. Unmatched junction bases numbered 8, after V lost 8 bases and J lost 6 bases. This CDR3 reads CASQTGTGRNEQFF. The DNA for the CDR3 is TGTGCCAGCCAAACTGGGACAGGGCGCAATGAGCAGTTCTTC.

The chain couples TRBV6-5 to TRBJ1-2; no firm D call. Germline assignment: CDR1 MNHEY and CDR2 SVGAGI. This CDR3 contains 15 residues. Deletions cut 2 bases from V and 4 bases from J, with 14 bases between. The CDR3 sequence: CASSYGRPSSYGYTF. The DNA of the CDR3 is TGTGCCAGCAGTTACGGCCGGCCCTCATCCTATGGCTACACCTTC.

The gene calls are TRBV28 and TRBJ1-1; unclear D gene. This CDR3 contains 11 residues. V shed 4 bases and J shed 6 bases, with 6 bases lying between them. CDR1 MDHEN and CDR2 SYDVKM come from the germline V gene. The CDR3 region has the DNA TGTGCCAGCAGTTCTGACGCTGAAGCTTTCTTT. It specifies CASSSDAEAFF.

This rearrangement joins TRBV7-2 to TRBJ2-1, with D perhaps being TRBD1 or TRBD2 (5 bases each). The length of the CDR3 is 14 residues. Trimming removed 0 bases from V and 6 bases from J, with 9 bases in between. Germline V gene lookup returns CDR1 SGHTA and CDR2 FQGNSA. CDR3 in DNA: TGTGCCAGCAGCTTAGCGGGGGTCATCAATGAGCAGTTCTTC. The encoded protein is CASSLAGVINEQFF.

The rearrangement joins TRBV6-5 to TRBJ1-1, with 10 bases fitting TRBD1. CDR3 length equals 14 residues. CDR1 and CDR2 (germline): MNHEY, SVGAGI. J lost 5 bases, V lost 2 bases, and 2 bases had no gene match. The CDR3 reads CASSYGTGVTEAFF. Here the CDR3 DNA reads TGTGCCAGCAGTTACGGGACAGGGGTGACTGAAGCTTTCTTT.

V gene TRBV18 combines with J gene TRBJ1-4; D remains ambiguous. The germline V gene has CDR1 KGHSH and CDR2 LQKENI. This CDR3 spans 13 amino acids. Trimming cost V 3 bases and J 8 bases, with 10 bases left between them. The CDR3 loop is CASSPPMGEKLFF. For the CDR3, the DNA is TGTGCCAGCTCACCCCCGATGGGAGAAAAACTGTTTTTT. Looking up the rest from reference TRBV18 and TRBJ1-4 gives the full variable domain: NAGVMQNPRHLVRRRGQEARLRCSPMKGHSHVYWYRQLPEEGLKFMVYLQKENIIDESGMPKERFSAEFPKEGPSILRIQQVVRGDSAAYFCASSPPMGEKLFFGSGTQLSVL.

The sample holds one count of this clone. The chain has TRBV11-3 and TRBJ1-1; the D is unclear. CDR3 size: 15 residues. In germline, CDR1 is SGHNT, CDR2 YENEEA. The V gene lost 4 bases and the J gene lost 0 bases, with 12 bases spanning the gap. CDR3: CASSSDGRVNTEAFF. The CDR3 DNA is TGTGCCAGCAGCTCAGATGGACGGGTGAACACTGAAGCTTTCTTT.

This sequence joins TRBV6-5 and TRBJ2-2; TRBD2 matches 8 bases. J lost 3 bases, V lost 6 bases, and 3 bases had no gene match. Germline CDR1 MNHEY, CDR2 SVGAGI. This CDR3 has 14 residues. As DNA, the CDR3 is TGTGCCAGCAGAACTAGCGGCGACACCGGGGAGCTGTTTTTT. Translating gives CASRTSGDTGELFF.